This is a list of T cell receptor beta chains from one sample in a study of cytomegalovirus exposure and HLA in healthy donors. Clones were read by immunoSEQ multiplex PCR, and TCRdb kept only the in-frame ones, dropping some. Here the sample spans about 220,000 clones, about 87% being singletons. Sequenced sample: PBMCs. Receptors originate from a man aged 18 to 29 in good health and CMV-seronegative. CDR3s include the opening cysteine and the closing phenylalanine or tryptophan. Fields, in order: D gene, V gene, J gene, clone size, CDR3 protein, CDR3 DNA. A D gene is named only where the DNA matches it firmly. Some rows mark clone size as missing; the rest say once, few, many or name a class of expanded clone.

D gene: TRBD1; V gene: TRBV5-4; J gene: TRBJ2-7; clone size: -; CDR3 protein: CASSRPGQGYEQYF; CDR3 DNA: TGTGCCAGCAGCCGTCCGGGACAGGGATACGAGCAGTACTTC
D gene: TRBD2; V gene: TRBV7-2; J gene: TRBJ2-7; clone size: -; CDR3 protein: CASSLAPAGVYEQYF; CDR3 DNA: TGTGCCAGCAGCTTAGCCCCAGCGGGAGTTTACGAGCAGTACTTC
D gene: -; V gene: TRBV5-1; J gene: TRBJ2-5; clone size: few; CDR3 protein: CASSLWAGEETQYF; CDR3 DNA: TGCGCCAGCAGCTTGTGGGCAGGGGAAGAGACCCAGTACTTC
D gene: TRBD1; V gene: TRBV5-4; J gene: TRBJ2-5; clone size: -; CDR3 protein: CASSLPPTGSQETQYF; CDR3 DNA: TGTGCCAGCAGCTTACCCCCGACAGGGTCTCAAGAGACCCAGTACTTC
D gene: TRBD1; V gene: TRBV4-3; J gene: TRBJ1-4; clone size: -; CDR3 protein: CASTRQGTNEKLFF; CDR3 DNA: TGCGCCAGCACCCGACAGGGTACTAATGAAAAACTGTTTTTT
D gene: TRBD2; V gene: TRBV25-1; J gene: TRBJ2-7; clone size: once; CDR3 protein: CASGEGLAGTYEQYF; CDR3 DNA: TGTGCCAGCGGGGAGGGACTAGCGGGGACCTACGAGCAGTACTTC
D gene: TRBD2; V gene: TRBV4-1; J gene: TRBJ2-3; clone size: once; CDR3 protein: CASSQVGLAADTQYF; CDR3 DNA: TGCGCCAGCAGCCAAGTGGGACTAGCCGCAGATACGCAGTATTTT
D gene: TRBD1; V gene: TRBV5-5; J gene: TRBJ2-2; clone size: -; CDR3 protein: CASSLRGGDTGELFF; CDR3 DNA: TGTGCCAGCAGCTTGCGAGGGGGCGACACCGGGGAGCTGTTTTTT
D gene: TRBD2; V gene: TRBV7-2; J gene: TRBJ2-5; clone size: once; CDR3 protein: CASSLRGTFLETQYF; CDR3 DNA: TGTGCCAGCAGCTTGCGGGGGACTTTTCTTGAGACCCAGTACTTC
D gene: TRBD2; V gene: TRBV9; J gene: TRBJ2-1; clone size: -; CDR3 protein: CASSVTSGRSEQFF; CDR3 DNA: TGTGCCAGCAGCGTAACTAGCGGGAGAAGTGAGCAGTTCTTC
D gene: -; V gene: TRBV5-1; J gene: TRBJ2-3; clone size: few; CDR3 protein: CASRLDSDTQYF; CDR3 DNA: TGCGCCAGCAGATTGGACTCGGATACGCAGTATTTT
D gene: -; V gene: TRBV10-3; J gene: TRBJ2-7; clone size: -; CDR3 protein: CAISEQGYEQYF; CDR3 DNA: TGTGCCATCAGTGAACAGGGCTACGAGCAGTACTTC
D gene: TRBD1; V gene: TRBV28; J gene: TRBJ1-2; clone size: -; CDR3 protein: CASQLGTGVGRYTF; CDR3 DNA: TGTGCCAGCCAGCTCGGGACAGGGGTGGGTCGCTACACCTTC
D gene: TRBD1; V gene: TRBV5-4; J gene: TRBJ2-7; clone size: -; CDR3 protein: CASSLADRGEQYF; CDR3 DNA: TGTGCCAGCAGCTTGGCTGACAGGGGCGAGCAGTACTTC
D gene: -; V gene: TRBV7-3; J gene: TRBJ2-7; clone size: few; CDR3 protein: CASSNGASGEQYF; CDR3 DNA: TGTGCCAGTTCAAACGGAGCCTCGGGCGAGCAGTACTTC
D gene: -; V gene: TRBV28; J gene: TRBJ2-2; clone size: -; CDR3 protein: CASRLTGELFF; CDR3 DNA: TGTGCCAGCAGACTCACCGGGGAGCTGTTTTTT
D gene: -; V gene: TRBV19; J gene: TRBJ2-3; clone size: -; CDR3 protein: CASSIESPDTQYF; CDR3 DNA: TGTGCCAGTAGTATAGAGAGTCCAGATACGCAGTATTTT
D gene: -; V gene: TRBV7-9; J gene: TRBJ2-7; clone size: -; CDR3 protein: CASSLGPRYEQYF; CDR3 DNA: TGTGCCAGCAGCTTAGGTCCCCGCTACGAGCAGTACTTC
D gene: -; V gene: TRBV10-3; J gene: TRBJ1-6; clone size: -; CDR3 protein: CAITGTHLGDSPLHF; CDR3 DNA: TGTGCCATAACAGGAACCCACCTAGGGGATTCACCCCTCCACTTT
D gene: -; V gene: TRBV7-2; J gene: TRBJ2-1; clone size: -; CDR3 protein: CASSVPGPYNEQFF; CDR3 DNA: TGTGCCAGCAGCGTACCTGGCCCCTACAATGAGCAGTTCTTC
D gene: -; V gene: TRBV6-6; J gene: TRBJ1-6; clone size: -; CDR3 protein: CASSDYRANNSPLHF; CDR3 DNA: TGTGCCAGCAGTGACTACAGGGCAAATAATTCACCCCTCCACTTT
D gene: -; V gene: TRBV7-2; J gene: TRBJ1-2; clone size: -; CDR3 protein: CASSPRNAYGYTF; CDR3 DNA: TGTGCCAGCAGCCCGCGAAATGCGTATGGCTACACCTTC
D gene: -; V gene: TRBV30; J gene: TRBJ1-5; clone size: once; CDR3 protein: CAWSVRGNQPQHF; CDR3 DNA: TGTGCCTGGAGTGTACGCGGTAATCAGCCCCAGCATTTT
D gene: TRBD1; V gene: TRBV6-5; J gene: TRBJ1-4; clone size: -; CDR3 protein: CASSYSRGGAEEKLFF; CDR3 DNA: TGTGCCAGCAGTTACTCGAGAGGGGGCGCGGAGGAAAAACTGTTTTTT
D gene: TRBD1; V gene: TRBV10-1; J gene: TRBJ2-7; clone size: -; CDR3 protein: CASSRDRGTYEQYF; CDR3 DNA: TGCGCCAGCAGTAGGGACAGGGGTACGTACGAGCAGTACTTC
D gene: TRBD2; V gene: TRBV5-1; J gene: TRBJ2-1; clone size: -; CDR3 protein: CASSLQIAGGYNEQFF; CDR3 DNA: TGCGCCAGCAGCCTCCAAATAGCGGGGGGTTACAATGAGCAGTTCTTC
D gene: -; V gene: TRBV27; J gene: TRBJ1-5; clone size: few; CDR3 protein: CASRRGNQPQHF; CDR3 DNA: TGTGCCAGCAGGCGGGGCAATCAGCCCCAGCATTTT
D gene: -; V gene: TRBV28; J gene: TRBJ2-1; clone size: -; CDR3 protein: CASRVDSSYNEQFF; CDR3 DNA: TGTGCCAGCCGGGTCGATAGTTCTTACAATGAGCAGTTCTTC
D gene: TRBD1; V gene: TRBV7-2; J gene: TRBJ2-5; clone size: -; CDR3 protein: CASSRTGISEETQYF; CDR3 DNA: TGTGCCAGCAGCCGGACAGGGATATCGGAAGAGACCCAGTACTTC
D gene: TRBD1; V gene: TRBV5-4; J gene: TRBJ1-4; clone size: few; CDR3 protein: CASSRDRVGIIF; CDR3 DNA: TGTGCCAGCAGCCGGGACAGGGTGGGGATTATTTTT
D gene: TRBD1; V gene: TRBV27; J gene: TRBJ1-6; clone size: few; CDR3 protein: CASSLDRGRSPLHF; CDR3 DNA: TGTGCCAGCAGTTTGGACAGGGGGCGTTCACCCCTCCACTTT
D gene: -; V gene: TRBV19; J gene: TRBJ2-3; clone size: few; CDR3 protein: CASSVKGGDTQYF; CDR3 DNA: TGTGCCAGTAGTGTGAAGGGAGGAGATACGCAGTATTTT
D gene: TRBD1; V gene: TRBV4-2; J gene: TRBJ1-3; clone size: -; CDR3 protein: CASSQEQGASDTIYF; CDR3 DNA: TGTGCCAGCAGCCAGGAACAGGGGGCTTCGGACACCATATATTTT
D gene: TRBD2; V gene: TRBV27; J gene: TRBJ2-7; clone size: -; CDR3 protein: CASSLLAGGSDLGEQYF; CDR3 DNA: TGTGCCAGCAGTTTACTAGCGGGAGGCAGCGACCTGGGCGAGCAGTACTTC
D gene: TRBD2; V gene: TRBV5-1; J gene: TRBJ2-3; clone size: -; CDR3 protein: CASRLGGGAADTQYF; CDR3 DNA: TGCGCCAGCAGGCTGGGCGGGGGGGCCGCAGATACGCAGTATTTT
D gene: -; V gene: TRBV7-9; J gene: TRBJ2-6; clone size: -; CDR3 protein: CASGHGKDSGANVLTF; CDR3 DNA: TGTGCCAGTGGACATGGAAAAGACTCTGGGGCCAACGTCCTGACTTTC
D gene: -; V gene: TRBV7-2; J gene: TRBJ2-1; clone size: -; CDR3 protein: CASSSAGGNEQFF; CDR3 DNA: TGTGCCAGCAGCTCAGCCGGGGGTAATGAGCAGTTCTTC
D gene: TRBD2; V gene: TRBV4-3; J gene: TRBJ2-3; clone size: -; CDR3 protein: CASSPTGLAGTTDTQYF; CDR3 DNA: TGCGCCAGCAGCCCCACCGGGCTAGCGGGGACCACAGATACGCAGTATTTT
D gene: -; V gene: TRBV9; J gene: TRBJ1-6; clone size: -; CDR3 protein: CASSARSGQDSPLHF; CDR3 DNA: TGTGCCAGCAGCGCCCGGTCAGGGCAAGATTCACCCCTCCACTTT